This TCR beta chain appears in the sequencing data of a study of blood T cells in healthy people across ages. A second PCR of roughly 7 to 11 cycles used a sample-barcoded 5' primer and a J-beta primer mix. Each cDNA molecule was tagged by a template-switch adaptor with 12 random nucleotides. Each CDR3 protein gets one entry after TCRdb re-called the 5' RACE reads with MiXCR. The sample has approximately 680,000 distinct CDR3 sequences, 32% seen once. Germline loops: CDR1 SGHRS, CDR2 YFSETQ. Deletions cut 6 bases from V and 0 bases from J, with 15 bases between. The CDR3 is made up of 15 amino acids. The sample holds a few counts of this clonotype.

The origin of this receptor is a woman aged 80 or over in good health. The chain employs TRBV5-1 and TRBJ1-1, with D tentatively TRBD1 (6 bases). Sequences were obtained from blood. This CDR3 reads CASTLGGPVNTEAFF. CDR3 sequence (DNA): TGCGCCAGCACCCTGGGGGGCCCAGTGAACACTGAAGCTTTCTTT.